A single sample gave rise to the 26 T cell receptor beta chains below, sequenced in a study of control samples from healthy donors and cancer patients. Some clones are missing from TCRdb's copy, which holds only in-frame ones; the method was immunoSEQ multiplex PCR. The sample includes around 150,000 clones, approximately 94% of them seen just once. The source material was PBMCs. The receptors stem from a man between 60 and 75 years old with colorectal cancer.

This clone has a single count. This chain connects TRBV15 to TRBJ2-7; 10 bases line up with TRBD1. J gave up 4 bases and V 5 bases, and 5 bases lay outside the gene matches. CDR3 length: 14 residues. Germline V CDR1 and CDR2: LNHNV, YYDKDF (reference sequence). The CDR3 DNA sequence: TGTGCCACCAGCGCACGACAGGGGGCATACGAGCAGTACTTC. Amino acid sequence: CATSARQGAYEQYF.

The chain carries TRBV10-3 and TRBJ2-1, with TRBD2 matching over 9 bases. Germline values: CDR1 ENHRY, CDR2 SYGVKD. The CDR3 sequence is 14 residues long. After removal of 7 bases from V and 6 bases from J, the junction contained 7 bases not matched to a gene. The CDR3 sequence: CAIKGGGAGNEQFF. The CDR3 DNA follows: TGTGCCATCAAAGGCGGGGGGGCCGGCAATGAGCAGTTCTTC.

This chain uses TRBV19 with TRBJ1-4; perhaps TRBD1 as D (6 bases). CDR1 and CDR2 from the germline V gene are LNHDA and SQIVND (reference sequence). The CDR3 covers 14 residues. V was shortened by 6 bases and J by 8 bases, with 16 bases between the two germline ends. The CDR3 loop is CASRRGGAREKLFF. The CDR3 bases are TGTGCCAGTAGGCGGGGGGGCGCCCGGGAAAAACTGTTTTTT.

The chain recombines TRBV4-3 with TRBJ1-4; 10 bases agree with TRBD1. Germline-derived CDR1 and CDR2 are LGHNA and YSLEER. The CDR3 consists of 15 residues. With V trimmed by 5 bases and J by 3 bases, 3 bases remained unmatched. CDR3 in amino acids: CASSAGTGANEKLFF. The CDR3 nucleotides are TGCGCCAGCAGCGCTGGGACAGGGGCTAATGAAAAACTGTTTTTT.

This chain connects TRBV25-1 to TRBJ1-5; a weak D match, TRBD1 (5 bases). V lost 7 bases, J lost 15 bases, and 25 bases lay in between. Germline loops: CDR1 MGHDK, CDR2 SYGVNS. The CDR3 is 14 residues long. The CDR3 DNA sequence: TGTGCCAGCACCTCGGTCAGGGAGCTCACTTGGCGGCATTTT. Its protein product is CASTSVRELTWRHF. Complete variable domain (other parts from reference TRBV25-1 and TRBJ1-5): EADIYQTPRYLVIGTGKKITLECSQTMGHDKMYWYQQDPGMELHLIHYSYGVNSTEKGDLSSESTVSRIRTEHFPLTLESARPSHTSQYLCASTSVRELTWRHFGDGTRLSIL.

CDR3 region: CASRLDVPGYTEAFF. As DNA, the CDR3 is TGTGCAAGTCGCTTAGATGTTCCAGGTTACACTGAAGCTTTCTTT. The J gene is TRBJ1-1, the V gene TRBV12-2; the D call of TRBD1 is as the table states it, not checked on the DNA. TRBV12-2 is a documented pseudogene. The CDR3 consists of 15 residues.

The table lists this clone with a count of one. The chain links TRBV7-9 to TRBJ2-7; D possibly corresponds to TRBD2 (5 bases). Deletions cut 5 bases from V and 2 bases from J, with 13 bases between. This CDR3 spans 14 amino acids. CDR1 is SEHNR, CDR2 FQNEAQ, per germline (reference sequence). The chain's CDR3 is CASSATGTTYEQYF. The CDR3 DNA reads as TGTGCCAGCAGCGCGACGGGAACCACCTACGAGCAGTACTTC.

The V gene is TRBV6-5, the J gene TRBJ2-7; D is unresolved. Trimming took off 4 bases at V and 0 bases at J, with 13 bases between the two ends. The CDR3 covers 15 residues. Germline CDR1 is MNHEY and CDR2 is SVGAGI. CDR3 in amino acids: CASSSVDTDSYEQYF. As DNA, the CDR3 is TGTGCCAGCAGTTCAGTCGACACCGACTCCTACGAGCAGTACTTC.

The chain combines TRBV18 with TRBJ1-4, with a tentative D call TRBD1 (6 bases). The CDR3 is made up of 14 amino acids. V lost 1 base to trimming and J lost 8 bases, with 11 bases between them. Germline CDR1 reads KGHSH; CDR2 reads LQKENI. CDR3: CASSPRQDGEKLFF. The CDR3 DNA sequence: TGTGCCAGCTCACCACGACAGGACGGAGAAAAACTGTTTTTT. Together with reference TRBV18 and TRBJ1-4, the CDR3 gives the full variable domain: NAGVMQNPRHLVRRRGQEARLRCSPMKGHSHVYWYRQLPEEGLKFMVYLQKENIIDESGMPKERFSAEFPKEGPSILRIQQVVRGDSAAYFCASSPRQDGEKLFFGSGTQLSVL.

V is TRBV18 and J is TRBJ1-2; D perhaps matches TRBD1 (5 bases). CDR1 is KGHSH, CDR2 LQKENI, per germline. Between the trimmed V and J ends, which lost 0 bases and 3 bases, there was a span of 14 bases. This CDR3 contains 16 residues. In DNA form, the CDR3 reads TGTGCCAGCTCACCACCTAACTCAGGGCGTCACTATGGCTACACCTTC. Translated: CASSPPNSGRHYGYTF.

The chain uses TRBV28 and TRBJ1-5, with 7 positions matching TRBD1. Trimming took 9 bases from V and 9 from J; bases not matched to a gene: 11. Germline V gene data show CDR1 as MDHEN and CDR2 as SYDVKM. The CDR3 runs 13 residues. CDR3 amino acids: CASPGQQIWPQHF. The CDR3 DNA follows: TGTGCCAGTCCGGGACAGCAAATCTGGCCCCAGCATTTT.

This chain joins TRBV5-4 and TRBJ1-4; D gene ambiguous. Trimming removed 0 bases at V and 2 bases at J, with 14 bases between. In germline, CDR1 is SGHNT, CDR2 YYREEE (reference sequence). The CDR3 extends over 17 amino acids. CDR3 in DNA: TGTGCCAGCAGCTTGGCCTCCGACCGATCGACTAATGAAAAACTGTTTTTT. This gives the protein CASSLASDRSTNEKLFF.

The chain employs TRBV30 and TRBJ2-7; 9 bases are shared with TRBD1. Germline V gene sequence: CDR1 GTSNPN, CDR2 SVGIG (reference sequence). J was trimmed by 0 bases and V by 4 bases; bases with no gene match: 7. This CDR3 spans 15 amino acids. The CDR3 loop is CAWIPPGQGSYEQYF. The CDR3 DNA follows: TGTGCCTGGATCCCCCCGGGACAGGGCTCCTACGAGCAGTACTTC. Full variable domain (remainder filled in from reference TRBV30 and TRBJ2-7): SQTIHQWPATLVQPVGSPLSLECTVEGTSNPNLYWYRQAAGRGLQLLFYSVGIGQISSEVPQNLSASRPQDRQFILSSKKLLLSDSGFYLCAWIPPGQGSYEQYFGPGTRLTVT.

V is TRBV6-6 and J is TRBJ1-1, with D maybe TRBD1 (6 bases). This CDR3 region has 15 residues. Trimming pared 0 bases from V and 10 bases from J, leaving 18 bases between. Germline V gene lookup returns CDR1 MNHNY and CDR2 SVGAGI (reference sequence). The DNA of the CDR3 is TGTGCCAGCAGTTACTCCGACAGGCTACAGTGGTTAGCTTTCTTT. This encodes CASSYSDRLQWLAFF.

Here the CDR3 reads CASSLTGGTEAFF. In DNA, the CDR3 is TGCGCCAGCAGCCTAACAGGGGGGACTGAAGCTTTCTTT. This chain uses TRBV5-1 with TRBJ1-1, with TRBD1 identical over 8 bases. Germline CDR1 reads SGHRS; CDR2 reads YFSETQ. With V trimmed by 4 bases and J by 5 bases, 4 bases remained unmatched. CDR3 length equals 13 residues.

V is TRBV7-2 and J is TRBJ1-2; D might be TRBD1 (5 bases). Germline V gene sequence: CDR1 SGHTA, CDR2 FQGNSA. The CDR3 loop spans 14 amino acids. V was clipped by 6 bases and J by 0 bases, with 11 bases between them. For the CDR3, the DNA is TGTGCCAGCAGTCACGGGGGAGCTAACTATGGCTACACCTTC. Translated: CASSHGGANYGYTF.

The chain carries TRBV20-1 and TRBJ2-1; D uncertain. The CDR3 runs to 11 residues. The germline V gene has CDR1 DFQATT and CDR2 SNEGSKA (reference sequence). V was pared by 3 bases and J by 4 bases, with 4 bases between. CDR3 amino acids: CSASRYNEQFF. CDR3 coding DNA: TGCAGTGCTAGCCGGTACAATGAGCAGTTCTTC.

The chain carries TRBV6-1 and TRBJ2-5; D may correspond to TRBD1 or TRBD2 (5 bases each). V was pared by 2 bases and J by 5 bases, with 9 bases between. This CDR3 comprises 13 residues. Germline lookup yields CDR1 MNHNS and CDR2 SASEGT. The CDR3 coding sequence is TGTGCCAGCAGTGAAATCGGGGCGGAGACCCAGTACTTC. Its translation: CASSEIGAETQYF.

The chain combines TRBV18 with TRBJ2-7; D is uncertain. V lost 3 bases and J 0 bases, leaving 6 bases between the germline ends. In germline, CDR1 is KGHSH, CDR2 LQKENI. CDR3 length: 13 residues. CDR3 protein: CASSPGISYEQYF. CDR3 nucleotide sequence: TGTGCCAGCTCACCGGGCATCTCCTACGAGCAGTACTTC.

The chain is built from TRBV6-5 and TRBJ1-2; TRBD1 might be the D (5 bases). This CDR3 comprises 14 residues. V was trimmed by 6 bases and J by 2 bases, leaving 13 bases between them. Germline V gene lookup returns CDR1 MNHEY and CDR2 SVGAGI. CDR3 in DNA: TGTGCCAGCAGACCTGGACAACTCAACTATGGCTACACCTTC. Protein sequence: CASRPGQLNYGYTF.

CDR3 protein: CASSFQTGGNEKLFF. CDR3 nucleotides: TGCGCCAGCAGCTTCCAGACAGGGGGCAATGAAAAACTGTTTTTT. This chain connects TRBV5-1 to TRBJ1-4, with TRBD1 matching 10 bases. Losses at the gene ends were 2 bases for V and 5 bases for J; bases not matched to a gene: 3. This CDR3 contains 15 residues. Looked up from germline, CDR1 is SGHRS and CDR2 is YFSETQ.

The chain uses TRBV2 and TRBJ2-7; D gene ambiguous. The CDR3 is 13 residues long. Germline-derived CDR1 and CDR2 are SNHLY and FYNNEI. V lost 3 bases and J 7 bases, leaving 13 bases between the germline ends. CDR3 loop: CASSEYTVGEQYF. CDR3 in DNA: TGTGCCAGCAGTGAGTACACAGTTGGGGAGCAGTACTTC. The variable domain in full, with the rest retrieved from reference TRBV2 and TRBJ2-7, is EPEVTQTPSHQVTQMGQEVILRCVPISNHLYFYWYRQILGQKVEFLVSFYNNEISEKSEIFDDQFSVERPDGSNFTLKIRSTKLEDSAMYFCASSEYTVGEQYFGPGTRLTVT.

V gene TRBV10-3 combines with J gene TRBJ1-3; unclear D gene. The V gene's germline CDR1 is ENHRY and CDR2 SYGVKD. The germline V and J ends were trimmed by 6 bases and 4 bases, with 16 bases remaining between them. This CDR3 contains 15 residues. CDR3 loop: CAIRATGSRGNTIYF. In nucleotides, the CDR3 is TGTGCCATCAGAGCGACTGGGTCTCGGGGAAACACCATATATTTT.

The chain links TRBV10-3 to TRBJ1-5; D is uncertain. This CDR3 contains 13 residues. V gave up 1 base and J gave up 5 bases, with 6 bases separating them. Germline-derived CDR1 and CDR2 are ENHRY and SYGVKD. Here the CDR3 DNA reads TGTGCCATCAGTGAGTACATAGATCAGCCCCAGCATTTT. It codes for CAISEYIDQPQHF.

V usage is TRBV24-1 and J usage is TRBJ2-5; weak D call: TRBD2 (6 bases). The germline gives CDR1 KGHDR, CDR2 SFDVKD. The CDR3 runs 14 residues. V lost 5 bases, J lost 2 bases, and 11 bases lay in between. CDR3 residues: CATSGRDLQETQYF. The CDR3 DNA is TGTGCCACCAGTGGGAGGGATTTACAAGAGACCCAGTACTTC.

Only one count was recorded for this clone. This chain links TRBV12-3 or TRBV12-4 with TRBJ1-1; D remains ambiguous. The CDR3 covers 12 residues. Trimming shortened V by 3 bases and J by 1 base, and 3 bases separated the two germline ends. The CDR3 DNA reads as TGTGCCAGCAGTTTGAGGAACACTGAAGCTTTCTTT. Its translation is CASSLRNTEAFF.